These 23 T cell receptor beta chains were sequenced from one sample in a study of shared clonotypes between healthy human individuals. The repertoire was sequenced with immunoSEQ multiplex PCR; TCRdb's copy has only in-frame clones and lacks some. The sample shows roughly 720,000 clones, 80% to 95% of them seen only once. The sample was memory CD8+ T cells from PBMCs. The subset was: CD45RO+ cells pooled with CCR7-negative TemRA cells. The source of these receptors is a man aged 18 to 30 in good health. Some clones in this sample may be carry-over from other donors' samples.

The J gene is TRBJ2-5, the V gene TRBV10-3; D possibly matches TRBD1 or TRBD2 (5 bases each). The CDR3 is 16 amino acids. From germline, CDR1 is ENHRY and CDR2 SYGVKD. Trimming took off 10 bases at V and 5 bases at J, with 26 bases between the two ends. CDR3 DNA sequence: TGTGCCACCGCCGTGGTCGGGACGGCCCTTTGGGAGACCCAGTACTTC. This encodes CATAVVGTALWETQYF.

J is TRBJ1-2 and V is TRBV5-1, with a tentative D call TRBD1 (5 bases). Germline CDR1 is SGHRS and CDR2 is YFSETQ. The germline V and J ends were trimmed by 4 bases and 8 bases, with 21 bases remaining between them. CDR3 size: 15 residues. CDR3 DNA sequence: TGCGCCAGCAGCCTCCGACAGCCCAGGCGTAAAGGCTACACCTTC. This translates into CASSLRQPRRKGYTF.

The V and J genes are TRBV11-2 and TRBJ2-5; D remains unclear. V was cut by 5 bases and J by 5 bases, with 18 bases left in between. Germline-derived CDR1 and CDR2 are SGHAT and FQNNGV. This CDR3 contains 15 residues. DNA for the CDR3: TGTGCCAGCAGCCTCGGACCGGACGTGGGGGAGACCCAGTACTTC. As protein: CASSLGPDVGETQYF.

The CDR3 region is CASSVGGEVEKLFF. CDR3 in DNA: TGTGCCAGCAGTGTAGGGGGTGAGGTTGAAAAACTGTTTTTT. The chain has TRBV2 and TRBJ1-4; D might be TRBD1 (6 bases). The CDR3 consists of 14 residues. Germline V lookup: CDR1 SNHLY, CDR2 FYNNEI. Trimming removed 4 bases from V and 7 bases from J, with 13 bases in between.

This chain uses TRBV30 with TRBJ2-5; no definite D call. This CDR3 spans 11 amino acids. Germline loops: CDR1 GTSNPN, CDR2 SVGIG (reference sequence). V lost 1 base and J 7 bases, leaving 7 bases between the germline ends. The CDR3 spells CAWSDTGTQYF. CDR3 sequence (DNA): TGTGCCTGGAGTGACACTGGGACCCAGTACTTC.

This sequence joins TRBV11-2 and TRBJ2-1, with TRBD2 as a possible D gene (7 bases). V was cut by 7 bases and J by 7 bases, with 26 bases left in between. CDR1 is SGHAT and CDR2 is FQNNGV in the germline V gene. This CDR3 has 17 residues. CDR3: CASNPLLGAGRGNEQFF. The CDR3 region has the DNA TGTGCCAGCAACCCCCTATTGGGAGCGGGGAGGGGGAATGAGCAGTTCTTC.

V is TRBV6-1 and J is TRBJ1-2; D remains unclear. The germline V and J ends were trimmed by 7 bases and 3 bases, with 15 bases remaining between them. The V gene's germline CDR1 is MNHNS and CDR2 SASEGT. This CDR3 region has 14 residues. The CDR3 DNA reads TGTGCCAGCATTGAGGAGACACCATACTATGGCTACACCTTC. Encoded protein: CASIEETPYYGYTF.

The V gene is TRBV19, the J gene TRBJ2-2; perhaps D is TRBD1 or TRBD2 (5 bases each). Germline V lookup: CDR1 LNHDA, CDR2 SQIVND (reference sequence). Deletions cut 6 bases from V and 8 bases from J, with 13 bases between. The CDR3 contains 13 residues. CDR3 amino acids: CASSPRGPGELFF. The DNA for the CDR3 is TGTGCCAGTAGCCCAAGGGGACCGGGGGAGCTGTTTTTT.

V gene TRBV19 combines with J gene TRBJ2-7; TRBD2 agrees at 9 bases. CDR1 is LNHDA, CDR2 SQIVND, per germline (reference sequence). The J segment lost 4 bases and the V segment lost 3 bases, leaving 10 bases of the junction unmatched. The CDR3 contains 16 residues. The CDR3 protein is CASSMRVSGSVYEQYF. The CDR3 bases are TGTGCCAGTAGTATGCGGGTTAGCGGGAGTGTGTACGAGCAGTACTTC. Together with reference TRBV19 and TRBJ2-7, the CDR3 gives the full variable domain: DGGITQSPKYLFRKEGQNVTLSCEQNLNHDAMYWYRQDPGQGLRLIYYSQIVNDFQKGDIAEGYSVSREKKESFPLTVTSAQKNPTAFYLCASSMRVSGSVYEQYFGPGTRLTVT.

V and J are TRBV25-1 and TRBJ2-2, with TRBD1 identical over 11 bases. The CDR3 is made up of 15 amino acids. Trimming cost V 5 bases and J 7 bases; bases outside gene matches: 6. Per the germline V gene, CDR1 is MGHDK and CDR2 is SYGVNS. CDR3 bases: TGTGCCAGCAGTAAGGACAGGGGGCTGGTCGGGGAGCTGTTTTTT. Encoded protein: CASSKDRGLVGELFF.

This clone has a single count. The gene calls are TRBV4-2 and TRBJ2-1, with D tentatively TRBD2 (5 bases). V was shortened by 0 bases and J by 5 bases, with 8 bases between the two germline ends. The length of the CDR3 is 14 residues. CDR1 LGHNA and CDR2 YNFKEQ come from the germline V gene. CDR3 amino acids: CASSQEVGNNEQFF. CDR3 nucleotide sequence: TGTGCCAGCAGCCAAGAGGTCGGGAACAATGAGCAGTTCTTC.

The rearrangement uses TRBV28 and TRBJ2-2, with D perhaps assigned TRBD1 or TRBD2 (5 bases each). Germline V gene lookup returns CDR1 MDHEN and CDR2 SYDVKM. The CDR3 contains 17 residues. V lost 4 bases and J 6 bases, leaving 21 bases between the germline ends. CDR3 DNA sequence: TGTGCCAGCAGTTCGTCCGGGACCGGGGATTTGGCCGGGGAGCTGTTTTTT. Translating it yields CASSSSGTGDLAGELFF.

V usage is TRBV6-5 and J usage is TRBJ2-2; D gene uncertain. V was clipped by 3 bases and J by 3 bases, with 8 bases between them. Per the germline V gene, CDR1 is MNHEY and CDR2 is SVGAGI. This CDR3 comprises 14 residues. The CDR3 reads CASSYLQHTGELFF. In DNA form, the CDR3 reads TGTGCCAGCAGTTATCTACAGCACACCGGGGAGCTGTTTTTT.

The chain couples TRBV7-3 to TRBJ2-1; 13 nucleotides match TRBD2. The length of the CDR3 is 19 residues. CDR1 and CDR2 (germline): SGHTA, FQGTGA. Unmatched junction bases numbered 16, after V lost 5 bases and J lost 6 bases. The CDR3: CASSTPGTSGTLNVNEQFF. CDR3 sequence (DNA): TGTGCCAGCAGCACCCCCGGGACTAGCGGGACGTTGAACGTCAATGAGCAGTTCTTC.

This chain connects TRBV4-3 to TRBJ1-2; possible D gene TRBD1, 5 bases. There are 16 residues in the CDR3. V lost 0 bases and J lost 1, with 12 bases in between. Germline V gives CDR1 LGHNA, CDR2 YSLEER. The CDR3 nucleotides are TGCGCCAGCAGCCAAGATCGGAGAGGACATAACTATGGCTACACCTTC. It is translated as CASSQDRRGHNYGYTF.

This rearrangement joins TRBV7-9 to TRBJ1-1; D possibly corresponds to TRBD1 (5 bases). The CDR3 spans 16 residues. The germline V gene has CDR1 SEHNR and CDR2 FQNEAQ (reference sequence). The V and J ends lost 3 bases and 1 base respectively, with 15 bases between them. The CDR3 is CASSFGGVLRNTEAFF. For the CDR3, the DNA is TGTGCCAGCAGCTTTGGAGGGGTCTTACGGAACACTGAAGCTTTCTTT.

The genes are TRBV27 and TRBJ1-4; maybe TRBD1 (5 bases). The CDR3 sequence is 15 residues long. Germline CDR1 MNHEY, CDR2 SMNVEV (reference sequence). V shed 1 base and J shed 5 bases, with 11 bases lying between them. The CDR3 DNA reads TGTGCCAGCAGTTTATACTGGGGACCCAATGAAAAACTGTTTTTT. Translation gives CASSLYWGPNEKLFF.

The chain couples TRBV28 to TRBJ2-7; 7 bases align to TRBD2. This CDR3 has 15 residues. The V gene's germline CDR1 is MDHEN and CDR2 SYDVKM. J lost 6 bases, V lost 4 bases, and 12 bases had no gene match. In DNA form, the CDR3 reads TGTGCCAGCAGTTGGGTCCGGGACTACTCGGGCGAGCAGTACTTC. Translation: CASSWVRDYSGEQYF. The full variable domain, with the rest looked up from reference TRBV28 and TRBJ2-7, is DVKVTQSSRYLVKRTGEKVFLECVQDMDHENMFWYRQDPGLGLRLIYFSYDVKMKEKGDIPEGYSVSREKKERFSLILESASTNQTSMYLCASSWVRDYSGEQYFGPGTRLTVT.

This chain joins TRBV29-1 and TRBJ2-7; D remains ambiguous. CDR1 is SQVTM and CDR2 is ANQGSEA in the germline V gene. V was pared by 0 bases and J by 2 bases, with 11 bases between. This CDR3 contains 14 residues. The CDR3 DNA reads as TGCAGCGTTGAAGAAGGACGTGGGCCCTACGAGCAGTACTTC. Its protein is CSVEEGRGPYEQYF.

There are a few counts of this clone. The chain uses TRBV27 and TRBJ1-1; D gene uncertain. The germline V gene has CDR1 MNHEY and CDR2 SMNVEV (reference sequence). The CDR3 length is 16 residues. V dropped 5 bases and J dropped 3 bases, with 19 bases sitting between them. The chain's CDR3 is CASSQNSQSFYTEAFF. The CDR3 DNA follows: TGTGCCAGCAGTCAAAATTCACAGAGCTTCTACACTGAAGCTTTCTTT.

The rearrangement links TRBV27 to TRBJ2-4, with D unclear. V was trimmed by 3 bases and J by 0 bases, leaving 3 bases between them. Germline loops: CDR1 MNHEY, CDR2 SMNVEV (reference sequence). CDR3 length: 13 amino acids. In DNA, the CDR3 is TGTGCCAGCAGTTTTCTAGCCAAAAACATTCAGTACTTC. Translation gives CASSFLAKNIQYF.

The V call is TRBV11-2, the J call TRBJ2-7, with D uncertain. Germline loops: CDR1 SGHAT, CDR2 FQNNGV. V was cut by 1 base and J by 2 bases, with 9 bases left in between. The CDR3 is 14 amino acids. The CDR3 is CASSLVLNPYEQYF. In DNA, the CDR3 is TGTGCCAGCAGCTTAGTGCTAAACCCCTACGAGCAGTACTTC.

This clone was detected only once. The rearrangement joins TRBV7-9 to TRBJ2-2, with a tentative D call TRBD2 (6 bases). This CDR3 region has 16 residues. Between the trimmed V and J ends, which lost 6 bases and 5 bases, there was a span of 19 bases. CDR1 and CDR2 from the germline V gene are SEHNR and FQNEAQ (reference sequence). The CDR3 loop reads CASRGDRHAGTGELFF. Here the CDR3 DNA reads TGTGCCAGCAGGGGTGACCGGCACGCGGGGACCGGGGAGCTGTTTTTT. The full variable domain, its missing parts supplied by reference TRBV7-9 and TRBJ2-2, is DTGVSQNPRHKITKRGQNVTFRCDPISEHNRLYWYRQTLGQGPEFLTYFQNEAQLEKSRLLSDRFSAERPKGSFSTLEIQRTEQGDSAMYLCASRGDRHAGTGELFFGEGSRLTVL.